A single sample is the source of the 5 T cell receptor beta chains below, sequenced in a study of CD8 T cells in Susac syndrome (dated by TCRdb to about 2019). Library creation used the immunoSEQ multiplex PCR assay. RNA was extracted using the RNeasy kit, and roughly 0.5 to 1 microgram was reverse transcribed with random hexamers. TCRdb cleaned the public reads at Q25 with fastp, built clones with MiXCR and kept in-frame beta chains. Rows with a matching CDR3 protein are joined into one entry that keeps the most common DNA and genes. Present in this sample are fewer than 90,000 distinct CDR3 sequences, roughly 94% of which were seen just once. Around 0.94% of the sample comes from the top ten. The sequencing input was CD8+ T cells from PBMCs. These receptors all come from a human donor with Susac syndrome.

This chain joins TRBV30 and TRBJ2-1; D is ambiguous. This CDR3 comprises 11 residues. Between the trimmed V and J ends, which lost 0 bases and 9 bases, there was a span of 6 bases. CDR1 and CDR2 from the germline V gene are GTSNPN and SVGIG (reference sequence). The CDR3 loop is CAWSVGLEQFF. The DNA for the CDR3 is TGTGCCTGGAGTGTAGGGCTTGAGCAGTTCTTC.

CDR3 nucleotides: TGTGCCAGCAGCGGAGACGTGTCGGGGGCCGGCACCGGGGAGCTGTTTTTT. Protein: CASSGDVSGAGTGELFF. The rearrangement joins TRBV7-9 to TRBJ2-2; D might be TRBD1 or TRBD2, each matching 6 bases. CDR3 length: 17 residues. V was clipped by 5 bases and J by 4 bases, with 20 bases between them. CDR1 is SEHNR, CDR2 FQNEAQ, per germline (reference sequence).

The chain employs TRBV7-8 and TRBJ2-1; unclear D gene. The CDR3 runs to 16 residues. Germline values: CDR1 SGHVS, CDR2 FQNEAQ. V lost 5 bases and J lost 5, with 19 bases in between. The CDR3 region has the DNA TGTGCCAGCAGCCCCCAAGGAGTTCCCCCGAACAATGAGCAGTTCTTC. Translated, it gives CASSPQGVPPNNEQFF.

The chain has TRBV7-9 and TRBJ1-2; D not resolved. The germline V and J ends were trimmed by 2 bases and 8 bases, with 9 bases remaining between them. The germline V gene encodes CDR1 SEHNR and CDR2 FQNEAQ (reference sequence). The CDR3 length is 12 residues. Here the CDR3 DNA reads TGTGCCAGCAGCTTATTACAGAGGGGCTACACCTTC. The encoded protein is CASSLLQRGYTF.

The chain couples TRBV6-5 to TRBJ1-4; D may be TRBD1 (5 bases). From germline, CDR1 is MNHEY and CDR2 SVGAGI. The CDR3 runs to 15 residues. Trimming removed 2 bases at V and 8 bases at J, with 15 bases between. The CDR3 is CASSYRGEGPEKLFF. The CDR3, as DNA: TGTGCCAGCAGTTACAGAGGGGAGGGACCGGAAAAACTGTTTTTT.